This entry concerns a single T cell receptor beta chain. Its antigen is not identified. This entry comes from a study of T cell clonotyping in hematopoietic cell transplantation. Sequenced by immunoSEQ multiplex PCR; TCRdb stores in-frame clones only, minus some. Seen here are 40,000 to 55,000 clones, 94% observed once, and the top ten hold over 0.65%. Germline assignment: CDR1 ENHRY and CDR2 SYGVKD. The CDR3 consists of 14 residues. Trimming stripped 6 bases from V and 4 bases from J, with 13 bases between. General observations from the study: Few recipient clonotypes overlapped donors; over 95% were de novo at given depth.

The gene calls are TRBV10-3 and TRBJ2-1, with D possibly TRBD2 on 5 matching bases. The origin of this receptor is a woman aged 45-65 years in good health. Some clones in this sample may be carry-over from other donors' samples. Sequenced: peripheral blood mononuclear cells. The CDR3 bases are TGTGCCATCAGAGAGGACGGCGGGTACAATGAGCAGTTCTTC. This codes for CAIREDGGYNEQFF.